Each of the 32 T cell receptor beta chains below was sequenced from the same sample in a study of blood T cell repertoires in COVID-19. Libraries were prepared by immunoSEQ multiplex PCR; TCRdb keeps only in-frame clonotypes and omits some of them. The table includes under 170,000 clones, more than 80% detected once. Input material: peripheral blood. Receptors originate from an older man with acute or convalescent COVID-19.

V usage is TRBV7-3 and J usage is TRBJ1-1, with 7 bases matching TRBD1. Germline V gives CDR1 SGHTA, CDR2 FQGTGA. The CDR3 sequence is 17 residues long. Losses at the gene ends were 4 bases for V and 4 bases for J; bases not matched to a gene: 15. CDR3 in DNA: TGTGCCAGCAGCTCCAGCGACAGGGTTGGCGTGAGCACTGAAGCTTTCTTT. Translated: CASSSSDRVGVSTEAFF.

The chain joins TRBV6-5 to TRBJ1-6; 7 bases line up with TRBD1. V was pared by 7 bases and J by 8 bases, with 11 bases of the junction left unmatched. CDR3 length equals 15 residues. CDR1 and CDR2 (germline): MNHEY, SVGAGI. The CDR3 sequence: CASKFIQGHDSPLHF. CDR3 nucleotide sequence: TGTGCCAGCAAATTCATACAGGGGCATGATTCACCCCTCCACTTT.

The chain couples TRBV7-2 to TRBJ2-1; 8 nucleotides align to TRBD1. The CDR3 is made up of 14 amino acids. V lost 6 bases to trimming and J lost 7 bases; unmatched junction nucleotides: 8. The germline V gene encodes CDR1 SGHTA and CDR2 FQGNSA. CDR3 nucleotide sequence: TGTGCCAGCAGGTGGGCAGGGGGCGGGAATGAGCAGTTCTTC. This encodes CASRWAGGGNEQFF.

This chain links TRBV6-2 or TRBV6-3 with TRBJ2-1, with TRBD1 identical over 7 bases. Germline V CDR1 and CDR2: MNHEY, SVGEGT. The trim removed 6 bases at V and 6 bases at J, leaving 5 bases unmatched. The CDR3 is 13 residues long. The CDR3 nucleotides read TGTGCCAGCAGCTGGGGACAGCCCAATGAGCAGTTCTTC. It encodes CASSWGQPNEQFF.

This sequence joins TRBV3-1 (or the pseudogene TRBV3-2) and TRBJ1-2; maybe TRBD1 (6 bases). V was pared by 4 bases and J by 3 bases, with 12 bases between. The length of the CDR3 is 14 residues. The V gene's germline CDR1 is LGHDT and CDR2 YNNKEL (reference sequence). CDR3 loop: CASSRKGVDYGYTF. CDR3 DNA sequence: TGTGCCAGCAGCCGGAAGGGGGTCGACTATGGCTACACCTTC.

The CDR3 region is CASNARVSNQPQHF. CDR3 in DNA: TGTGCCAGCAACGCGAGGGTTAGCAATCAGCCCCAGCATTTT. The chain joins TRBV6-6 to TRBJ1-5; D gene unclear. The germline V gene has CDR1 MNHNY and CDR2 SVGAGI (reference sequence). Trimming removed 7 bases from V and 0 bases from J, with 10 bases in between. CDR3 size: 14 residues.

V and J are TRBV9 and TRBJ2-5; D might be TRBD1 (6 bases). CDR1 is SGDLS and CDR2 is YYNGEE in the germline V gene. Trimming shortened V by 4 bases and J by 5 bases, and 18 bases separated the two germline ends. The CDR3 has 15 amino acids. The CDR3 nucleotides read TGTGCCAGCAGCTCAGGGGACCTACACGGGGAGACCCAGTACTTC. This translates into CASSSGDLHGETQYF.

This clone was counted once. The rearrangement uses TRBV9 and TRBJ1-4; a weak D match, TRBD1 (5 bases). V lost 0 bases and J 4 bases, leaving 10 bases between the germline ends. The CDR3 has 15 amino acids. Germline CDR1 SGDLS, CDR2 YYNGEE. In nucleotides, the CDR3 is TGTGCCAGCAGCGTAGGCAGGGAAATTAATGAAAAACTGTTTTTT. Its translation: CASSVGREINEKLFF.

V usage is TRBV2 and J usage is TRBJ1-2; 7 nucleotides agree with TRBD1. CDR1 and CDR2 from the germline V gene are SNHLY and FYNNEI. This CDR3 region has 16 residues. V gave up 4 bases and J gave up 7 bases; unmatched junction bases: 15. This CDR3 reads CASSAIGDRVLVGYTF. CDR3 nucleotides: TGTGCCAGCAGTGCGATTGGCGACAGGGTTCTAGTTGGCTACACCTTC. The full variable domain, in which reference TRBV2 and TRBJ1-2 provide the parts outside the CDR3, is EPEVTQTPSHQVTQMGQEVILRCVPISNHLYFYWYRQILGQKVEFLVSFYNNEISEKSEIFDDQFSVERPDGSNFTLKIRSTKLEDSAMYFCASSAIGDRVLVGYTFGSGTRLTVV.

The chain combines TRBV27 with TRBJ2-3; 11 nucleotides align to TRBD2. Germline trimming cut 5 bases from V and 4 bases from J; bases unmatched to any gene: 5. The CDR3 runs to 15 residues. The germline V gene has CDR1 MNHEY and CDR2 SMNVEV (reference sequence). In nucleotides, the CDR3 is TGTGCCAGCAGTCAGACTAGCGGGGTGCCAGATACGCAGTATTTT. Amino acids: CASSQTSGVPDTQYF.

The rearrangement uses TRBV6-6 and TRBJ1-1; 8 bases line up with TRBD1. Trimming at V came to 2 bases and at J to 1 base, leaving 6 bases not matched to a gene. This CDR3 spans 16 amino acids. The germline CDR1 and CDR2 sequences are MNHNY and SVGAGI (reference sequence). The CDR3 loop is CASSYGPGQGNTEAFF. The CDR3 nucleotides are TGTGCCAGCAGTTACGGGCCTGGACAGGGGAACACTGAAGCTTTCTTT.

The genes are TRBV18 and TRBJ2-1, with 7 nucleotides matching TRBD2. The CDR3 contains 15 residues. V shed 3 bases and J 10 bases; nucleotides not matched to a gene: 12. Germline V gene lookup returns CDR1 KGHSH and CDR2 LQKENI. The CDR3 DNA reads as TGTGCCAGCTCACCCAATGGGGAGACTAGCCGGGAGCAGTTCTTC. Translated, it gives CASSPNGETSREQFF. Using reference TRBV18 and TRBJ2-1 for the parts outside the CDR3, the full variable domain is NAGVMQNPRHLVRRRGQEARLRCSPMKGHSHVYWYRQLPEEGLKFMVYLQKENIIDESGMPKERFSAEFPKEGPSILRIQQVVRGDSAAYFCASSPNGETSREQFFGPGTRLTVL.

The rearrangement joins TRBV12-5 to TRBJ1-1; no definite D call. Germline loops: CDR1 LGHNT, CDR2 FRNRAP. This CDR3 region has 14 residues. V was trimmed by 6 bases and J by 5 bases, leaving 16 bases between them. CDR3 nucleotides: TGTGCTAGTGGAAGCGCCCGGGGAGGGACTGAAGCTTTCTTT. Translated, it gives CASGSARGGTEAFF.

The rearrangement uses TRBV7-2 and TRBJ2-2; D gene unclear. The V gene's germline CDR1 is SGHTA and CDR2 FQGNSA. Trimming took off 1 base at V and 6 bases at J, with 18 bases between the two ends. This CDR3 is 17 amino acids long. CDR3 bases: TGTGCCAGCAGCTTAGGTCCTTCCAACTCCGTGGCCGGGGAGCTGTTTTTT. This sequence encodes CASSLGPSNSVAGELFF.

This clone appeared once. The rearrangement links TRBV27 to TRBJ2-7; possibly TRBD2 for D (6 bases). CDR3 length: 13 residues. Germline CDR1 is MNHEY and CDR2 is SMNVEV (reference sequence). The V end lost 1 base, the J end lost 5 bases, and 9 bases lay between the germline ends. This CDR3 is CASSLWGGDEQYF. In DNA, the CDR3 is TGTGCCAGCAGTTTATGGGGCGGGGACGAGCAGTACTTC.

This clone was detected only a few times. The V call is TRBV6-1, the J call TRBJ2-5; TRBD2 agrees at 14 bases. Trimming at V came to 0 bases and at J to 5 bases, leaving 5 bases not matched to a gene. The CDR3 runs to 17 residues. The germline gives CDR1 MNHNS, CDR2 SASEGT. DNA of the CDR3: TGTGCCAGCAGTGAAGCCGGGACTAGCGGGAGTTATGAGACCCAGTACTTC. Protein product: CASSEAGTSGSYETQYF.

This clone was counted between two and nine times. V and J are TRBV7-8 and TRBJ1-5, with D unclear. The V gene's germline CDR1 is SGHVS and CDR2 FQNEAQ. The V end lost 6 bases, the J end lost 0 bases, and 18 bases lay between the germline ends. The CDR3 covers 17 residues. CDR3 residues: CASSPPLRENSNQPQHF. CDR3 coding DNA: TGTGCCAGCAGTCCCCCTCTCCGGGAAAATAGCAATCAGCCCCAGCATTTT.

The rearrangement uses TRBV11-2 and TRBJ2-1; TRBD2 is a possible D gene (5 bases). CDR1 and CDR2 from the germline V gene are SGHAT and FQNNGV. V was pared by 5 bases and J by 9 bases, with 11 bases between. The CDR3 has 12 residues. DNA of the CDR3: TGTGCCAGCAGCCCTCCCAGCGGTGAGCAGTTCTTC. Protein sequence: CASSPPSGEQFF.

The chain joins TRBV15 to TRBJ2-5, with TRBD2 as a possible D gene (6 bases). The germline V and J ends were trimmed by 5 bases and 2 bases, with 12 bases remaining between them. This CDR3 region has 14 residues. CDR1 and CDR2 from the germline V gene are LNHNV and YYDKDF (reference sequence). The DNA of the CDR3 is TGTGCCACCAGCGGAATAGGACTACAAGAGACCCAGTACTTC. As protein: CATSGIGLQETQYF.

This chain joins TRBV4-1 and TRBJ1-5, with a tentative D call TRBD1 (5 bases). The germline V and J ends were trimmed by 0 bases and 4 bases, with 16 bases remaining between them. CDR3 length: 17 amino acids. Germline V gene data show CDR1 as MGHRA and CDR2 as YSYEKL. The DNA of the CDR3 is TGCGCCAGCAGCCAAGATCCGGGGGGGTTGGGTAATCAGCCCCAGCATTTT. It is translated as CASSQDPGGLGNQPQHF.

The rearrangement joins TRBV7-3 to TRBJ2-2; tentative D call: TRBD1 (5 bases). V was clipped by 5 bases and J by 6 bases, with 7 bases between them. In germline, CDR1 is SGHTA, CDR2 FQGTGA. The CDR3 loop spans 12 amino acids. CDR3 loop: CASSRQPGELFF. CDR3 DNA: TGTGCCAGCAGCCGACAGCCCGGGGAGCTGTTTTTT.

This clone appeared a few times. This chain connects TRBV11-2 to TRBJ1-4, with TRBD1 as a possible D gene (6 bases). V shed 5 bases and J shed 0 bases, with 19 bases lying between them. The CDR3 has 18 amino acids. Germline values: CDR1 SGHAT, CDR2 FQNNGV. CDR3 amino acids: CASSTKLDSISTNEKLFF. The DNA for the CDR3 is TGTGCCAGCAGCACAAAGCTGGACAGCATTTCAACTAATGAAAAACTGTTTTTT.

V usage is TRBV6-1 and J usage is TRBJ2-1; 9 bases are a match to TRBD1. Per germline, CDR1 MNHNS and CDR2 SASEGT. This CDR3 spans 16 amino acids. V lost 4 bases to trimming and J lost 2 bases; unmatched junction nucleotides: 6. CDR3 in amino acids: CASSGPGQGPYNEQFF. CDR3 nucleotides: TGTGCCAGCAGTGGACCGGGACAGGGCCCCTACAATGAGCAGTTCTTC.

CDR3 residues: CASSPSGTETYEQYF. The DNA of the CDR3 is TGTGCCAGCTCACCGTCCGGGACAGAGACCTACGAGCAGTACTTC. The chain recombines TRBV18 with TRBJ2-7, with 7 nucleotides matching TRBD1. CDR1 and CDR2 (germline): KGHSH, LQKENI. The CDR3 is 15 amino acids. V shed 3 bases, J shed 2 bases, and the junction held 7 bases outside the gene matches.

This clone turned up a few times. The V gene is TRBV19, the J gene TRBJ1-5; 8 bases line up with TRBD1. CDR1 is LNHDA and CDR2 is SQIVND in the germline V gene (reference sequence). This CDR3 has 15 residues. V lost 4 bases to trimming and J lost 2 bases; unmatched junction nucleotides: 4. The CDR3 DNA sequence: TGTGCCAGTAGTACCGGGACAGGAGGCAATCAGCCCCAGCATTTT. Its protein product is CASSTGTGGNQPQHF.

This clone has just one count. The CDR3 loop reads CASTLGAGTGELFF. As DNA, the CDR3 is TGTGCCAGCACTCTGGGGGCAGGGACCGGGGAGCTGTTTTTT. The V and J genes are TRBV11-1 and TRBJ2-2; D perhaps matches TRBD1 (6 bases). The V end was cut by 7 bases, the J end by 5 bases, with 14 bases between. This CDR3 spans 14 amino acids. Germline CDR1 and CDR2: SGHAT and FQDESV (reference sequence). The full variable domain, with the rest looked up from reference TRBV11-1 and TRBJ2-2, is EAEVAQSPRYKITEKSQAVAFWCDPISGHATLYWYRQILGQGPELLVQFQDESVVDDSQLPKDRFSAERLKGVDSTLKIQPAELGDSAMYLCASTLGAGTGELFFGEGSRLTVL.

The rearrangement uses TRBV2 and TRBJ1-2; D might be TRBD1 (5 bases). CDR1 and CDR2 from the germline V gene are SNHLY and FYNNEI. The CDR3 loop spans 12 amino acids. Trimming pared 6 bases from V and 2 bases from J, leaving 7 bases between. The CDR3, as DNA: TGTGCCAGCAGGGGGGGAAACTATGGCTACACCTTC. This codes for CASRGGNYGYTF.

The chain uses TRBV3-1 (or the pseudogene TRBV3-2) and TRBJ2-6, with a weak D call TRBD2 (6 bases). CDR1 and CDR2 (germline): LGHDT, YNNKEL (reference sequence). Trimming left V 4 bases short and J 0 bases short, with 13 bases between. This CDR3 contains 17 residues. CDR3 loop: CASSPAGGSSGANVLTF. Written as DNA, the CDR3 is TGTGCCAGCAGCCCCGCCGGGGGAAGCTCTGGGGCCAACGTCCTGACTTTC.

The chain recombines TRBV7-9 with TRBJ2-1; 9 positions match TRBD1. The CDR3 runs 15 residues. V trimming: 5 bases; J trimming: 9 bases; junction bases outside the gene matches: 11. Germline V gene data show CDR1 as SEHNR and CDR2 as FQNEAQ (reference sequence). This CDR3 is CASSPPQGAIGEQFF. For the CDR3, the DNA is TGTGCCAGCAGCCCGCCACAGGGGGCGATCGGTGAGCAGTTCTTC.

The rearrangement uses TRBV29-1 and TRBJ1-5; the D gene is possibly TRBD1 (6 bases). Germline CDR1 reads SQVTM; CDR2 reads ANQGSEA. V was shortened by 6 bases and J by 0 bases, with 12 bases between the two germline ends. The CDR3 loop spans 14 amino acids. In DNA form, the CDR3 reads TGCAGCGTGGCTGAACAGGGTAGCAATCAGCCCCAGCATTTT. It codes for CSVAEQGSNQPQHF.

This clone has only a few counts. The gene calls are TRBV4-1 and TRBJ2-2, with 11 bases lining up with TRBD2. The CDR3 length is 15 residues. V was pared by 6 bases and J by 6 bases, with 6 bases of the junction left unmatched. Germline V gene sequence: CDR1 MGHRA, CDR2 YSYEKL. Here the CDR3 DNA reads TGCGCCAGCAGTTTAGCGGGAGGGAGAGCCGGGGAGCTGTTTTTT. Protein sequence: CASSLAGGRAGELFF.

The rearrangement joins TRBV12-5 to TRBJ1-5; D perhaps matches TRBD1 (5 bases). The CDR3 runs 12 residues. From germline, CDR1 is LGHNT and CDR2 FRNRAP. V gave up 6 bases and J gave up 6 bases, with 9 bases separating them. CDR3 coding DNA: TGTGCTAGTGGAATAAGGGGTCAGCCCCAGCATTTT. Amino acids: CASGIRGQPQHF. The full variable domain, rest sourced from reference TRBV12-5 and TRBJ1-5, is DARVTQTPRHKVTEMGQEVTMRCQPILGHNTVFWYRQTMMQGLELLAYFRNRAPLDDSGMPKDRFSAEMPDATLATLKIQPSEPRDSAVYFCASGIRGQPQHFGDGTRLSIL.